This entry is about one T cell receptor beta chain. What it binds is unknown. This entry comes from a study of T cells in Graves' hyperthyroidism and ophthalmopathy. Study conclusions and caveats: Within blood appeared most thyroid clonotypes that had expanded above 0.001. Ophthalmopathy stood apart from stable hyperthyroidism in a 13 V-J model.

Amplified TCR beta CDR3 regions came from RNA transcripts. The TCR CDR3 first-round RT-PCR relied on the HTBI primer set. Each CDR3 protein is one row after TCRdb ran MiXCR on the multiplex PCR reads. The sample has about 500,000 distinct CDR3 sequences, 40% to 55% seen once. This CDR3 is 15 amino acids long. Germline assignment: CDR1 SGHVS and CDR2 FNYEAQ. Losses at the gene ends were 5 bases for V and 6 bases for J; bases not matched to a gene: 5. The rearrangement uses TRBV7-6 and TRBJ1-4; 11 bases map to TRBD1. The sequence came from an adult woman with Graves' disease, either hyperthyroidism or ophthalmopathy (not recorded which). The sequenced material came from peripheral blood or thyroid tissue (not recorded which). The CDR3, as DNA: TGTGCCAGCAGCCTTGGGACAGGGGGAGATGAAAAACTGTTTTTT. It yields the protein CASSLGTGGDEKLFF.